These 16 T cell receptor beta chains were sequenced from one sample in a study of blood T cells in healthy people across ages. For the second PCR, which ran for roughly 6 to 12 cycles, a sample-barcoded 5' primer and a J-beta primer mix were used. TCRdb re-analysed the 5' RACE reads in MiXCR, keeping a single row per CDR3 protein. The data show almost 550,000 distinct CDR3 sequences, with 24% seen just once and around 10% held by the top ten. The sample was also reused in another study, on T cells of mothers and their children.

Input material: blood. The receptors stem from a boy younger than 18 in good health.

This clonotype was observed a handful of times. The chain is built from TRBV3-1 and TRBJ2-5, with TRBD2 matching 14 bases. The closer fit of TRBJ2-1 to the DNA end suggests the J call may be wrong. This CDR3 has 18 amino acids. Germline V gene sequence: CDR1 LGHDT, CDR2 YNNKEL (reference sequence). The CDR3 bases are TGTGCCAGCAGCCAAGAGAGGCCGGGACTAGCGGGAGTGGGTGAGCAGTTCTTC. This gives the protein CASSQERPGLAGVGEQFF.

The rearrangement links TRBV7-3 to TRBJ2-5, with D tentatively TRBD2 (5 bases). V lost 1 base, J lost 5 bases, and 14 bases lay in between. The CDR3 is made up of 15 amino acids. Germline CDR1 and CDR2: SGHTA and FQGTGA. This CDR3 reads CASSLMGSPRETQYF. CDR3 sequence (DNA): TGTGCCAGCAGCTTAATGGGGAGCCCAAGGGAGACCCAGTACTTC.

The chain carries TRBV5-1 and TRBJ2-1, with 9 bases fitting TRBD2. Germline assignment: CDR1 SGHRS and CDR2 YFSETQ. Losses at the gene ends were 5 bases for V and 7 bases for J; bases not matched to a gene: 4. The CDR3 covers 13 residues. CDR3 in DNA: TGCGCCAGCAGTGGACTAGCGAGAAATGAGCAGTTCTTC. Its translation: CASSGLARNEQFF.

This clonotype was picked up many times. The CDR3, as DNA: TGTGCCAGCAGCTTAAGCCCCGAGCAGTACTTC. This encodes CASSLSPEQYF. The V call is TRBV7-9, the J call TRBJ2-7; D unresolved. CDR1 is SEHNR and CDR2 is FQNEAQ in the germline V gene (reference sequence). The CDR3 is 11 amino acids. Trimming removed 2 bases from V and 6 bases from J, with 5 bases in between.

The genes are TRBV7-2 and TRBJ1-1; D might be TRBD1 (6 bases). The CDR3 length is 11 residues. Germline CDR1 is SGHTA and CDR2 is FQGNSA. V gave up 6 bases and J gave up 8 bases, with 10 bases separating them. The CDR3 nucleotides are TGTGCCAGCAGTTGGACAGTGGAAGCTTTCTTT. Translated: CASSWTVEAFF.

The V call is TRBV12-3 or TRBV12-4, the J call TRBJ1-2, with D perhaps matching TRBD1 (6 bases). V was cut by 1 base and J by 4 bases, with 10 bases left in between. This CDR3 comprises 14 residues. CDR3 bases: TGTGCCAGCAGTTTAGAAGGGGGGCCCTATGGCTACACCTTC. Translation gives CASSLEGGPYGYTF.

The chain recombines TRBV7-9 with TRBJ2-1, with 8 nucleotides matching TRBD2. Trimming cost V 7 bases and J 7 bases; bases outside gene matches: 9. CDR3 length equals 14 residues. Germline CDR1 is SEHNR and CDR2 is FQNEAQ (reference sequence). CDR3 loop: CASNQAGGRNEQFF. CDR3 sequence (DNA): TGTGCCAGCAATCAGGCGGGAGGACGAAATGAGCAGTTCTTC.

This clonotype occurred a few times. The rearrangement uses TRBV9 and TRBJ2-5, with a weak D call TRBD2 (6 bases). The CDR3 has 15 residues. The germline V and J ends were trimmed by 5 bases and 4 bases, with 18 bases remaining between them. Germline V gives CDR1 SGDLS, CDR2 YYNGEE. CDR3 DNA sequence: TGTGCCAGCAGTTTCCGGGACTCCCTCATAGAGACCCAGTACTTC. Translation: CASSFRDSLIETQYF.

The CDR3 loop is CASSLARSTDTQYF. Written as DNA, the CDR3 is TGCGCCAGCAGCTTGGCGCGGAGCACAGATACGCAGTATTTT. The rearrangement links TRBV5-1 to TRBJ2-3; D gene unclear. CDR3 length equals 14 residues. The germline gives CDR1 SGHRS, CDR2 YFSETQ. The V end was cut by 0 bases, the J end by 0 bases, with 5 bases between.

This clonotype was found once. This chain links TRBV10-3 with TRBJ2-1, with 10 nucleotides matching TRBD1. The CDR3 loop spans 15 amino acids. Germline V gene lookup returns CDR1 ENHRY and CDR2 SYGVKD. The trim removed 5 bases at V and 5 bases at J, leaving 6 bases unmatched. The CDR3 region has the DNA TGTGCCATCAGTACATCCGGGACAGGGGACAATGAGCAGTTCTTC. Translating gives CAISTSGTGDNEQFF.

This clonotype has just a few counts. The CDR3 coding sequence is TGTGCCAGCAGCTTCGCAGGGACCTCTTTCAATGAGCAGTTCTTC. Residues: CASSFAGTSFNEQFF. The gene calls are TRBV7-3 and TRBJ2-5; possibly TRBD1 or TRBD2 for D (5 bases each). The assigned J gene may be wrong: the sequence end matches TRBJ2-1 better. There are 15 residues in the CDR3. Per germline, CDR1 SGHTA and CDR2 FQGTGA.

The gene calls are TRBV14 and TRBJ2-1; D perhaps matches TRBD2 (5 bases). The CDR3 length is 16 residues. CDR1 and CDR2 from the germline V gene are SGHDN and FVKESK. The V end was cut by 4 bases, the J end by 8 bases, with 21 bases between. For the CDR3, the DNA is TGTGCCAGCAGCCCCCGGACTCCTCTAACGGGTGATGAGCAGTTCTTC. It is translated as CASSPRTPLTGDEQFF.

The V call is TRBV6-5, the J call TRBJ2-1; 7 positions match TRBD2. The J call may be wrong; the DNA end is better matched by TRBJ2-5. Germline V lookup: CDR1 MNHEY, CDR2 SVGAGI. The length of the CDR3 is 16 residues. The CDR3 protein is CASSLSPSGTRGTQYF. The CDR3 DNA sequence: TGTGCCAGCAGTTTAAGTCCTAGCGGCACTAGGGGGACCCAGTACTTC.

This clonotype was picked up a small number of times. The V call is TRBV28, the J call TRBJ2-4; D is possibly TRBD2 (5 bases). Trimming removed 2 bases from V and 3 bases from J, with 11 bases in between. In germline, CDR1 is MDHEN, CDR2 SYDVKM. The CDR3 has 15 residues. This chain's CDR3 is CASSLISGGKNIQYF. In nucleotides, the CDR3 is TGTGCCAGCAGTTTAATCAGCGGAGGCAAAAACATTCAGTACTTC.

As for this clonotype: A much larger clone lies a single base off, so this may be a read error. The gene calls are TRBV7-2 and TRBJ2-5; 8 bases map to TRBD2. CDR1 and CDR2 from the germline V gene are SGHTA and FQGNSA. CDR3 length: 16 residues. V shed 1 base and J 2 bases; nucleotides not matched to a gene: 6. This CDR3 reads CASSLGGLVWQETQYF. CDR3 nucleotides: TGTGCCAGCAGCTTAGGGGGACTAGTGTGGCAAGAGACCCAGTACTTC. The full variable domain, with the rest looked up from reference TRBV7-2 and TRBJ2-5, is GAGVSQSPSNKVTEKGKDVELRCDPISGHTALYWYRQSLGQGLEFLIYFQGNSAPDKSGLPSDRFSAERTGGSVSTLTIQRTQQEDSAVYLCASSLGGLVWQETQYFGPGTRLLVL.

The J gene is TRBJ2-7, the V gene TRBV6-6, with a possible D match to TRBD1 (6 bases). The V gene lost 4 bases and the J gene lost 2 bases, with 12 bases spanning the gap. The CDR3 is 14 amino acids. Per germline, CDR1 MNHNY and CDR2 SVGAGI (reference sequence). CDR3 nucleotides: TGTGCCAGCAGTTCCAGGACAGACACCTACGAGCAGTACTTC. As protein: CASSSRTDTYEQYF.